This is a list of T cell receptor beta chains from one sample in a study of graft-versus-host responses after intestinal transplantation. These receptors have no identified antigens. Sequencing was performed with immunoSEQ multiplex PCR; in TCRdb, only in-frame clones are kept and a portion is missing. Here the sample spans over 80,000 clones, 91% being singletons. The sample consisted of unstimulated CD4+ T cells sorted from spleen or lymph node cells, taken before transplant. These receptors came from a human donor who was the organ donor for an intestinal transplant. The CDR3 runs from the conserved cysteine through the conserved F or W. A D gene is named only where the DNA matches it firmly. Size tells how often a clone was seen (once, few, many) or the class of an expanded clone, and some rows leave it out.

cdr3_nt cdr3_aa j_call d_call v_call clone_size cdr3_length
TGTGCCAGTAGTATTCCAGGACAGGGGGCATACGAGCAGTACTTC CASSIPGQGAYEQYF TRBJ2-7 TRBD1 TRBV19 . 15
TGTGCCAGTAGTAAGATACACTACCCCCCCTACGAGCAGTACTTC CASSKIHYPPYEQYF TRBJ2-7 . TRBV19 . 15
TGTGCCAGCAGCGTACCCGGCCAGTCTCGGGCTAATGAAAAACTGTTTTTT CASSVPGQSRANEKLFF TRBJ1-4 . TRBV9 . 17
TGTGCCAGCAGCAGCGGGTGGGAAGCTTTCTTT CASSSGWEAFF TRBJ1-1 . TRBV27 . 11
TGTGCCACCTCCTCGGGGAGTGGGGAGCTGTTTTTT CATSSGSGELFF TRBJ2-2 . TRBV10-3 few 12
TGTGCCAGCACCCCTAGTTCGCCCCCTTATGGCTACACCTTC CASTPSSPPYGYTF TRBJ1-2 . TRBV25-1 . 14
TGTGCCAGCAGACCTACTTCGACCGCAGGGACCCAGTACTTC CASRPTSTAGTQYF TRBJ2-5 . TRBV27 . 14
TGTGCCAGCAGCGTAGTCCCGGGTCCTTACAATGAGCAGTTCTTC CASSVVPGPYNEQFF TRBJ2-1 . TRBV9 . 15
TGTGCCAGCAGAAACCCCGGACTAGCGGGGGAAGAGACCCAGTACTTC CASRNPGLAGEETQYF TRBJ2-5 TRBD2 TRBV5-6 . 16
TGTGCCAGCAGCCAAGTGGGGACTAGTCTTGGAGCAGATACGCAGTATTTT CASSQVGTSLGADTQYF TRBJ2-3 TRBD2 TRBV4-2 . 17
TGTGCCAGCAGTGGGACTATTTACGAGCAGTACTTC CASSGTIYEQYF TRBJ2-7 . TRBV6-1 . 12
TGCGCCAGCAGCCAGACAGGGGGGAACTATGGCTACACCTTC CASSQTGGNYGYTF TRBJ1-2 TRBD1 TRBV4-1 . 14
TGTGCCAGCAGCTTAGGGGGGACAGGGGTGAATGAGCAGTTCTTC CASSLGGTGVNEQFF TRBJ2-1 TRBD1 TRBV7-2 . 15
TGCGCCAGCAGCCAAACCTCTTTAGCGGGGGGCCCCTACGAGCAGTACTTC CASSQTSLAGGPYEQYF TRBJ2-7 TRBD2 TRBV4-1 . 17
TGCAGCGTCCGACTAGAGTTCTACGAGCAGTACTTC CSVRLEFYEQYF TRBJ2-7 . TRBV29-1 . 12
TGCGCCAGCAGCCCCAGCGGGGGTAGCACAGATACGCAGTATTTT CASSPSGGSTDTQYF TRBJ2-3 TRBD2 TRBV4-1 . 15
TGTGCCAGCAGCGACGGGGGGCGCAGCTACACCTTC CASSDGGRSYTF TRBJ1-2 . TRBV6-6 . 12
TGCGCCAGCAGGTTTGAGGGGGACGATGACATCAATAGATACTATAATTCACCCCTCCACTTT CASRFEGDDDINRYYNSPLHF TRBJ1-6 . TRBV5-1 . 21
TGTGCCAGCAGCTTTAGGCAGGGGCATACTTACGAGCAGTACTTC CASSFRQGHTYEQYF TRBJ2-7 . TRBV5-4 once 15
TGTGCCAGCAGCGCCGGGAGGGCGGGGGGGCTACAGACCCAGTACTTC CASSAGRAGGLQTQYF TRBJ2-5 TRBD2 TRBV7-3 . 16
TGTGCCAGCAGCTTAGGACACCGGGGGGGCCCAGAGACCCAGTACTTC CASSLGHRGGPETQYF TRBJ2-5 TRBD2 TRBV7-3 . 16
TGTGCCAGCAGTTTAGGTCCGGGCGGGAGTAATTCACCCCTCCACTTT CASSLGPGGSNSPLHF TRBJ1-6 . TRBV27 . 16
TGTGCCAGCAGCCCGACAAGAAATAATTCACCCCTCCACTTT CASSPTRNNSPLHF TRBJ1-6 . TRBV5-6 once 14
TGCGCCAGCAGCCAAGATACAGCGGTTAGTTCACCCCTCCACTTT CASSQDTAVSSPLHF TRBJ1-6 . TRBV4-3 . 15
TGTGCCAGCAGCGTAGACCCCCTAGCGGGGGGACAAGAGACCCAGTACTTC CASSVDPLAGGQETQYF TRBJ2-5 TRBD2 TRBV9 . 17
TGTGCCAGCAGCTTAAGACAGGGGTCTGGAAACACCATATATTTT CASSLRQGSGNTIYF TRBJ1-3 TRBD1 TRBV7-2 . 15
TGTGCCAGCAGCTTAGGCCCGGTAGGGGTCGGGGAGCTGTTTTTT CASSLGPVGVGELFF TRBJ2-2 . TRBV7-3 . 15
TGCGCCAGCAGCTTGGCCCAGTCAAACCCGTTCTTC CASSLAQSNPFF TRBJ2-1 . TRBV5-1 . 12
TGTGCCAGCAGCCCCAGCGGGGGGGGCTCCTACAATGAGCAGTTCTTC CASSPSGGGSYNEQFF TRBJ2-1 TRBD2 TRBV4-2 . 16
TGCGCCAGCAGCTCTACCACTAGTCATATCTCCTACGAGCAGTACTTC CASSSTTSHISYEQYF TRBJ2-7 . TRBV4-1 . 16
TGTGCCAGCAGTTATGGCCGGGACTTCATCTCCTACGAGCAGTACTTC CASSYGRDFISYEQYF TRBJ2-7 . TRBV6-5 . 16
TGTGCCAGCGGGACAGCGAACACCTACGAGCAGTACTTC CASGTANTYEQYF TRBJ2-7 TRBD1 TRBV6-6 . 13
TGTGCCAGCCCTCGTCGGGGGGGCCATGAGCAGTTCTTC CASPRRGGHEQFF TRBJ2-1 TRBD2 TRBV5-8 . 13
TGTGCCAGTACTAGGACTGATAACTATGGCTACACCTTC CASTRTDNYGYTF TRBJ1-2 . TRBV6-1 once 13
TGTGCCAGCAGTTACTCGAATCGGACAGGGTACCATGAGCAGTTCTTC CASSYSNRTGYHEQFF TRBJ2-1 TRBD1 TRBV6-5 . 16
TGTGCCAGCAGTTTGCGGCTGACTAATGAAAAACTGTTTTTT CASSLRLTNEKLFF TRBJ1-4 . TRBV28 . 14
TGCAGCGTTGAAGAATGCGTAGTTGCAACTAATGAAAAACTGTTTTTT CSVEECVVATNEKLFF TRBJ1-4 . TRBV29-1 . 16
TGCAGCTTCCGGCCGGGGACAGACGAGCAGTACTTC CSFRPGTDEQYF TRBJ2-7 TRBD1 TRBV29-1 . 12
TGTGCCAGCAGCCTCCACAGGGGGTCCTACAATGAGCAGTTCTTC CASSLHRGSYNEQFF TRBJ2-1 TRBD1 TRBV7-3 . 15
TGTGCCAGTAGTCTTTCCAGGGTGGTGACAGATACGCAGTATTTT CASSLSRVVTDTQYF TRBJ2-3 . TRBV19 few 15
TGTGCCACCCGAGAGCACGAGCAGTACTTC CATREHEQYF TRBJ2-7 . TRBV6-7 . 10
TGTGCCAGCTCACCTCGACTTTTAGGGGGGGGCTCAGATACGCAGTATTTT CASSPRLLGGGSDTQYF TRBJ2-3 . TRBV18 . 17
TGTGCCAGTTGGGACGGGGGTTCACCCCTCCACTTT CASWDGGSPLHF TRBJ1-6 . TRBV19 few 12
TGTGCCAGCAGTTTTTCGCGACAGGGACCCTACGAGCAGTACTTC CASSFSRQGPYEQYF TRBJ2-7 TRBD1 TRBV27 . 15
TGTGCCAGTACCTACACAGGGGGTAACACTGAAGCTTTCTTT CASTYTGGNTEAFF TRBJ1-1 TRBD1 TRBV19 . 14
TGTGCCAGCAGTTACGAGGCGGGACAGGTCCACGGCTACACCTTC CASSYEAGQVHGYTF TRBJ1-2 TRBD1 TRBV6-5 . 15
TGTGCCAGCAGCTTAGCACTAGCGGGGGGAGCGGAAGAGCAGTACTTC CASSLALAGGAEEQYF TRBJ2-7 TRBD2 TRBV7-2 . 16
TGTGCCAGCAGCCCTAAAGCGGGCAACGAGCAGTACTTC CASSPKAGNEQYF TRBJ2-7 . TRBV7-2 . 13
TGTGCCAGCAGCGTAGCTCCCCAGCAAGAGACCCAGTACTTC CASSVAPQQETQYF TRBJ2-5 . TRBV9 once 14
TGTGCCAGCAGCAAAGCGCTTTTGGCTCCAACAAACACTGAAGCTTTCTTT CASSKALLAPTNTEAFF TRBJ1-1 . TRBV21-1 . 17
TGTGCCAGCAGTTCAACTACCGGGACAGGGAGCAATCAGCCCCAGCATTTT CASSSTTGTGSNQPQHF TRBJ1-5 TRBD1 TRBV25-1 . 17
TGTGCCAGCAGCCGCAGCGGGGACTCTGGGGCCAACGTCCTGACTTTC CASSRSGDSGANVLTF TRBJ2-6 TRBD2 TRBV14 . 16
TGTGCCAGCTCACCCGCGGGAAAGAACTACGAGCAGTACTTC CASSPAGKNYEQYF TRBJ2-7 . TRBV18 . 14
TGCGCCAGCAGCCAAGGTGGGACAGGGGGTCGTTATGGCTACACCTTC CASSQGGTGGRYGYTF TRBJ1-2 TRBD1 TRBV4-3 . 16
TGTGCCAGCAGCTTAGACGACTATCTCTATGGCTACACCTTC CASSLDDYLYGYTF TRBJ1-2 . TRBV7-8 . 14
TGTGCCAGCAGCAGGGTGGGGGCCTTTAACACCGGGGAGCTGTTTTTT CASSRVGAFNTGELFF TRBJ2-2 . TRBV11-2 . 16
TGCGCCAGCAGTGACAGGGGGCGCGGAAACACCATATATTTT CASSDRGRGNTIYF TRBJ1-3 TRBD1 TRBV10-2 . 14